This entry is about one T cell receptor beta chain. What it recognizes is unknown. Only in-frame clones appear in the TCRdb table, and some are missing; sequencing was by immunoSEQ multiplex PCR. This sample carries 1.4 million to 1.5 million clones, approximately 96% of them seen once, and the ten largest clones take over 1%. Germline assignment: CDR1 SGHTA and CDR2 FQGNSA. V lost 3 bases and J lost 0, with 9 bases in between. The CDR3 runs to 15 residues. Everyone who donated was a Caucasian adult who lived in Nashville, Tennessee. Splitting the CD4+ cells yielded a CD45RA+ naive subset and a CD45RA-negative memory subset. The data belong to a study of shared clonotypes between healthy human individuals. Study-wide context: Three plates each covered CD4 naive and memory; CD8 naive two, CD8 memory one. General observations from the study: Even with large depth, rarefaction showed that sorted-subset sequencing was incomplete.

Sequencing was done on a sample of naive CD4+ T cells sorted from blood. The subset was: CD45RA+ positively selected. The chain combines TRBV7-2 with TRBJ1-3, with no clear D. This TCR came from a man in his thirties or forties in good health. CDR3 sequence (DNA): TGTGCCAGCAGCTTTGACGTAAGCTCTGGAAACACCATATATTTT. As protein: CASSFDVSSGNTIYF.